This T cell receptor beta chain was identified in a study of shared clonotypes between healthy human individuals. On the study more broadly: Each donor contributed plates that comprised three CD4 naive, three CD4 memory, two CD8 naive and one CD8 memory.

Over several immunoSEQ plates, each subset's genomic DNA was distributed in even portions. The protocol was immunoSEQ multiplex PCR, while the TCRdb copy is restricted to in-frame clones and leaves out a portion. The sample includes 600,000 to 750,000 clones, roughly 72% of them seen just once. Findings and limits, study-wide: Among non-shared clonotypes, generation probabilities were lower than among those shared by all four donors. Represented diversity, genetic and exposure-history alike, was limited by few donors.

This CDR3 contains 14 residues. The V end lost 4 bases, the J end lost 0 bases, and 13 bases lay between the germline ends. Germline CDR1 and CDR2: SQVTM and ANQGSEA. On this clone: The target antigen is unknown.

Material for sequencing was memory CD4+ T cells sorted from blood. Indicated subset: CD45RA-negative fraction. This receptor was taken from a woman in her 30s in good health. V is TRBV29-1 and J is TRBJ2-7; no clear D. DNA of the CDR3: TGCAGCGTTGCAGGACGGTTATACTCCTACGAGCAGTACTTC. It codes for CSVAGRLYSYEQYF.